This TCR beta chain was recovered during a study of shared clonotypes between healthy human individuals. Study-wide background: The study drew on a couple of women and a few men aged 18 to 49 as donors. Whole-study findings and limits: Among donors, the sharing of clonotypes was expected to be influenced by sequencing depth. Relative to memory subsets, naive subsets generally showed larger estimated richness.

Germline V CDR1 and CDR2: SNHLY, FYNNEI. The V segment lost 4 bases and the J segment 7 bases; nucleotides outside the gene matches: 9. The CDR3 is made up of 16 amino acids. Comment on this clone: What it binds is not known.

Only in-frame clones appear in the TCRdb table, and some are missing; sequencing was by immunoSEQ multiplex PCR. The table shows a few million clones, with around 93% occurring only once. As defined, naive CD8 cells were CD45RO-negative and positively selected for CCR7, with terminally differentiated effector memory CD45RA+ cells excluded. The clonotype originates from a young man in good health. Some clones in this sample may be carry-over from other donors' samples. Input material: naive CD8+ T cells from PBMCs. This chain links TRBV2 with TRBJ2-1, with TRBD2 matching over 11 bases. Here the CDR3 DNA reads TGTGCCAGCAGTGGAAGACTAGCGGGAACAATAAATGAGCAGTTCTTC. It translates to CASSGRLAGTINEQFF.